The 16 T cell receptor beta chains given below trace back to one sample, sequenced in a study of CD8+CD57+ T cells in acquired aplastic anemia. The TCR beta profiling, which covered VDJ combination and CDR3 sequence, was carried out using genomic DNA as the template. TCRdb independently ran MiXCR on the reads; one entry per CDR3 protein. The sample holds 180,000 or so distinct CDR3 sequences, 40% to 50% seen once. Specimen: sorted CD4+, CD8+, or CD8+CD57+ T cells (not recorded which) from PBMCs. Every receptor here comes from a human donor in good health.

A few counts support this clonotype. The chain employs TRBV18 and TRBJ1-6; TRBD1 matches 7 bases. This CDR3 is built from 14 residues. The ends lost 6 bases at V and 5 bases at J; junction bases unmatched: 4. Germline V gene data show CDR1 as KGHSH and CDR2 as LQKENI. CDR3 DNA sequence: TGTGCCAGCTCTCGGGACAGAAATAATTCACCCCTCCACTTT. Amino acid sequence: CASSRDRNNSPLHF.

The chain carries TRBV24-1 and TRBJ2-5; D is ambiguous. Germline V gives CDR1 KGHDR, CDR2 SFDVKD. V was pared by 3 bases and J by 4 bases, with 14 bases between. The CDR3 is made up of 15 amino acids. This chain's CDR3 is CATSDPRGAGETQYF. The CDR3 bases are TGTGCCACCAGTGATCCCCGAGGTGCAGGAGAGACCCAGTACTTC.

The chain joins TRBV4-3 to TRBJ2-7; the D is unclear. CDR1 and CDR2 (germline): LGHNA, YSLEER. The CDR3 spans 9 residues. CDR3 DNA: TGCCCCTACTCCTACGAGCAGTACTTC. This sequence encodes CPYSYEQYF.

The CDR3 sequence is CATSRDVGGDYGYTF. The CDR3 DNA reads TGTGCCACCAGCAGAGATGTGGGGGGAGACTATGGCTACACCTTC. The gene calls are TRBV15 and TRBJ1-2, with D possibly TRBD1 on 5 matching bases. The CDR3 sequence is 15 residues long. Germline V gene lookup returns CDR1 LNHNV and CDR2 YYDKDF (reference sequence). Trimming shortened V by 0 bases and J by 3 bases, and 11 bases separated the two germline ends.

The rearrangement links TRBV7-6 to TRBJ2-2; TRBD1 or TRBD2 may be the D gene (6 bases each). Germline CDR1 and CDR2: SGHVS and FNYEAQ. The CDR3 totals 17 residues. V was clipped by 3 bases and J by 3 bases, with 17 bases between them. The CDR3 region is CASSFGHLRGDTGELFF. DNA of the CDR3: TGTGCCAGCAGCTTTGGGCATCTTAGGGGGGACACCGGGGAGCTGTTTTTT.

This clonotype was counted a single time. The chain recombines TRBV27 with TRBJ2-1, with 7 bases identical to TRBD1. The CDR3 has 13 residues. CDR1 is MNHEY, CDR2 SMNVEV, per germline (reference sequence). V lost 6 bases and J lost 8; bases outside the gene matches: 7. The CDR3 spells CASRDYGQDEQFF. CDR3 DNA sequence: TGTGCCAGCAGAGACTATGGACAGGATGAGCAGTTCTTC.

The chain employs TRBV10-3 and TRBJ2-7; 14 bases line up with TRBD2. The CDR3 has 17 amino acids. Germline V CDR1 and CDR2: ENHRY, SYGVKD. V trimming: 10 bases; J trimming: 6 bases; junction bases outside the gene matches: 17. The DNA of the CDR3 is TGTGCCAGCGGCAAAGGGACTAGCGGGAGCCCACTACCCGAGCAGTACTTC. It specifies CASGKGTSGSPLPEQYF.

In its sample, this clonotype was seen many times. CDR3 DNA sequence: TGTGCCAGCAGTTTAAGTTTCGCGGGACCAGATACGCAGTATTTT. Protein sequence: CASSLSFAGPDTQYF. This chain uses TRBV12-3 or TRBV12-4 with TRBJ2-3; D might be TRBD2 (6 bases). V dropped 2 bases and J dropped 4 bases, with 13 bases sitting between them. This CDR3 contains 15 residues.

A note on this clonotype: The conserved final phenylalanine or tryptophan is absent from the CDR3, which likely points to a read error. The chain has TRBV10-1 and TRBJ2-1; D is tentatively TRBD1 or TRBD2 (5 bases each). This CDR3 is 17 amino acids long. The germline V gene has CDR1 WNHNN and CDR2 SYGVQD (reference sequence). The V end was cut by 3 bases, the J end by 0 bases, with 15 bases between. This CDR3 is CASSDLGKGSSYNEQFS. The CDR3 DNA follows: TGCGCCAGCAGTGACCTAGGGAAGGGGAGCTCCTACAATGAGCAGTTCTCC.

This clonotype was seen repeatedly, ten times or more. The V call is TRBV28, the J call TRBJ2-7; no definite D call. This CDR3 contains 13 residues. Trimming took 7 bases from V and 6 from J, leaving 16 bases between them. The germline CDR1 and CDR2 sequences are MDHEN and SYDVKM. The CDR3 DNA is TGTGCCAGCAATTGGGTCCAGATGGGCGAGCAGTACTTC. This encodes CASNWVQMGEQYF.

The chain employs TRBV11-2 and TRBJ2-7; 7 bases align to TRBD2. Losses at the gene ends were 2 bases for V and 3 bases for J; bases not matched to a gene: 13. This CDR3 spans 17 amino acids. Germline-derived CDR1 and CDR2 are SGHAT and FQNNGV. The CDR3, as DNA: TGTGCCAGCAGCTTACGGGACTACCGAAACAAGCTCTACGAGCAGTACTTC. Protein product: CASSLRDYRNKLYEQYF.

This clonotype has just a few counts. CDR3 in amino acids: CASSQRQGTRSSYNEQFF. CDR3 nucleotide sequence: TGCGCCAGCAGCCAACGACAGGGCACCCGAAGCTCCTACAATGAGCAGTTCTTC. The gene calls are TRBV4-1 and TRBJ2-1; 7 nucleotides line up with TRBD1. This CDR3 spans 18 amino acids. The ends lost 2 bases at V and 0 bases at J; junction bases unmatched: 10. CDR1 is MGHRA, CDR2 YSYEKL, per germline.

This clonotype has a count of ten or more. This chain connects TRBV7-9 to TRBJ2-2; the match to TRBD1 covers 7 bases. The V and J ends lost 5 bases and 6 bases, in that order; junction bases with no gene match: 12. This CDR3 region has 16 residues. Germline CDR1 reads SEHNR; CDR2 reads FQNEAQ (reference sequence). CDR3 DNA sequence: TGTGCCAGCAGCCTAAGACAGGGTTCTACGGCCGGGGAGCTGTTTTTT. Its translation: CASSLRQGSTAGELFF.

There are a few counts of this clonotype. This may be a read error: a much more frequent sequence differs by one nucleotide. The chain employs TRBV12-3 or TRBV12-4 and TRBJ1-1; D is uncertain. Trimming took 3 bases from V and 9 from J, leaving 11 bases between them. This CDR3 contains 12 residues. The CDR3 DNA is TGTGCCAGCAGTTTCAGTACGTTGAAAGCTTTCTTT. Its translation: CASSFSTLKAFF.

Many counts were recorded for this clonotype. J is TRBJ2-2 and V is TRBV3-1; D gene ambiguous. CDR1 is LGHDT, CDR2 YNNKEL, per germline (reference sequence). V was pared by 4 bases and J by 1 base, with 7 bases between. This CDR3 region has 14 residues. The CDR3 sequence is CASSLRENTGELFF. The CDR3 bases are TGTGCCAGCAGCCTAAGGGAGAACACCGGGGAGCTGTTTTTT.

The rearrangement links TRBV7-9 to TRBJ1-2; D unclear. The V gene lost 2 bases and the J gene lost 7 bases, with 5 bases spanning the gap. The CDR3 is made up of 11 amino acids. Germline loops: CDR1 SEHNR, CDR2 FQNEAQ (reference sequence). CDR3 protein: CASSLQSGYTF. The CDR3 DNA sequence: TGTGCCAGCAGCTTACAGTCTGGCTACACCTTC.